These 5 T cell receptor beta chains were sequenced from one sample in a study of T cells in Graves' hyperthyroidism and ophthalmopathy. There were TCR beta CDR3 regions amplified from RNA transcripts. The TCR CDR3 was amplified in a first-round RT-PCR using the HTBI primer set. One entry per CDR3 protein, called by TCRdb with MiXCR from the multiplex PCR reads. The sample shows 500,000 to 600,000 distinct CDR3 sequences, approximately 48% of them seen only once. The sample comprised peripheral blood or thyroid tissue (not recorded which). The source is an adult woman with Graves' disease, either hyperthyroidism or ophthalmopathy (not recorded which).

The rearrangement links TRBV27 to TRBJ1-5; D is undetermined. The CDR3 is made up of 15 amino acids. Germline CDR1 MNHEY, CDR2 SMNVEV (reference sequence). V lost 5 bases to trimming and J lost 1 base, with 12 bases between them. The CDR3 loop reads CASSPPGLSNQPQHF. CDR3 DNA: TGTGCCAGCAGTCCCCCCGGGTTGAGCAATCAGCCCCAGCATTTT.

This clonotype was counted at least ten times. The chain employs TRBV5-5 and TRBJ1-2; no reliable D call. Germline CDR1 is SGHKS and CDR2 is YYEKEE (reference sequence). This CDR3 contains 15 residues. V lost 0 bases, J lost 6 bases, and 15 bases lay in between. The CDR3 spells CASSLGSQGLDGYTF. The CDR3 DNA is TGTGCCAGCAGCTTGGGGTCCCAAGGGTTGGATGGCTACACCTTC.

This clonotype was recorded once. The gene calls are TRBV20-1 and TRBJ1-3; tentative D call: TRBD1 (5 bases). The V gene lost 6 bases and the J gene lost 0 bases, with 12 bases spanning the gap. Germline V gene lookup returns CDR1 DFQATT and CDR2 SNEGSKA (reference sequence). This CDR3 comprises 14 residues. The CDR3 loop is CSATGTASGNTIYF. The CDR3 DNA is TGCAGTGCGACCGGGACGGCCTCTGGAAACACCATATATTTT.

The chain couples TRBV7-9 to TRBJ1-2, with 10 bases aligning to TRBD1. The V gene's germline CDR1 is SEHNR and CDR2 FQNEAQ (reference sequence). The CDR3 has 15 amino acids. V trimming: 5 bases; J trimming: 6 bases; junction bases outside the gene matches: 9. The CDR3 DNA reads TGTGCCAGCAGCCCCGGGACAGGGGAAGTACATGGCTACACCTTC. This gives the protein CASSPGTGEVHGYTF.

This chain joins TRBV7-9 and TRBJ2-7, with a possible D match to TRBD1 (6 bases). V was trimmed by 5 bases and J by 5 bases, leaving 19 bases between them. CDR3 length equals 15 residues. Germline CDR1 is SEHNR and CDR2 is FQNEAQ (reference sequence). The chain's CDR3 is CASSPGAGFDDEQYF. In DNA, the CDR3 is TGTGCCAGCAGCCCAGGGGCAGGGTTTGACGACGAGCAGTACTTC.